The 2 T cell receptor beta chains presented below share a single source sample, sequenced in a study of cytomegalovirus exposure and HLA in healthy donors. Libraries were prepared by immunoSEQ multiplex PCR; TCRdb keeps only in-frame clonotypes and omits some of them. The sample records 55,000 to 65,000 clones, 95% being singletons. The sequencing sample was made of PBMCs. Receptor source: a young woman in good health and CMV-seropositive.

The CDR3 sequence: CASTWTDGNTIYF. The CDR3 DNA reads as TGTGCCAGCACCTGGACAGATGGAAACACCATATATTTT. The rearrangement joins TRBV28 to TRBJ1-3; a possible D gene is TRBD1 (6 bases). This CDR3 region has 13 residues. Looked up from germline, CDR1 is MDHEN and CDR2 is SYDVKM. V shed 7 bases and J shed 3 bases, with 10 bases lying between them.

V gene TRBV11-3 combines with J gene TRBJ1-3; tentatively, D is TRBD1 (5 bases). V lost 2 bases, J lost 0 bases, and 8 bases lay in between. This CDR3 comprises 15 residues. Germline V lookup: CDR1 SGHNT, CDR2 YENEEA. The CDR3 DNA follows: TGTGCCAGCAGCTTAACAGGCGCCTCTGGAAACACCATATATTTT. Translated: CASSLTGASGNTIYF.